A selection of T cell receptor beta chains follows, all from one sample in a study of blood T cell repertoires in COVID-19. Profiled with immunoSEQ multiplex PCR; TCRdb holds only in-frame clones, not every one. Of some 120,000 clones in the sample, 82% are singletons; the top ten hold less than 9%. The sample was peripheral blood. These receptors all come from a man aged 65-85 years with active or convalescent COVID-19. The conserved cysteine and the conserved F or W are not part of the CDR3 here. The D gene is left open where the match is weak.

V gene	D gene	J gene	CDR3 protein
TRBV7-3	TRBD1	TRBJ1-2	ASSLDRGWGYGYT
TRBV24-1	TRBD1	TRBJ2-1	ATSDWQGTGSSYNEQF
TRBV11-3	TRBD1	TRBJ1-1	ASSGGTGENTEAF
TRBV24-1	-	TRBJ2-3	ATSDLEGVLGDTQY
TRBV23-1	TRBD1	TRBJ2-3	ASSHHTGTGGTDTQY
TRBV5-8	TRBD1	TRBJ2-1	ASSFGDRGRSYEQF
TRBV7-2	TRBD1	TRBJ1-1	ASSSQGAKNTEAF
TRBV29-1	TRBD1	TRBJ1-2	SVERGQGAYGYT
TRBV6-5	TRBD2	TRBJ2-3	ASRRGLAGTDTQY
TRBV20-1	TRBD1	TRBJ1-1	SASSSVQGGAF
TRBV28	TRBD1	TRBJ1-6	ATENRGIYNSPLH
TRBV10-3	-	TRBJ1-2	AISGGDKHNYGYT
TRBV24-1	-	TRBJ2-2	ATRGPGTGELF
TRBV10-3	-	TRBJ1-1	AILIGGHGTEAF
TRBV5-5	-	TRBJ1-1	ASSLRTMEAF
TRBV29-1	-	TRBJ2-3	SVSNAGGKADTQY
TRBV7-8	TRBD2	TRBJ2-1	ASSLVVTSGGEQF
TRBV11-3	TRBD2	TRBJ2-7	ASSLAGDLYEQY
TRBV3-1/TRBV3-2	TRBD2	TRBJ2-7	ASRGLAGHEQY
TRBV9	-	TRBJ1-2	ASSRGDPYGYT
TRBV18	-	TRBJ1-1	ASTSGAEAF
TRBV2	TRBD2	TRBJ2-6	ASSPGGPGANVLT
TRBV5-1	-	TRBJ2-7	ASSLGLVVYEQY
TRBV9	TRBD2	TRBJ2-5	ASSAHHPGGETQY
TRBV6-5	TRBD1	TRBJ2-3	ASRGTGGMDTQY
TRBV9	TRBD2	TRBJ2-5	ASSVNPSGGYETQY
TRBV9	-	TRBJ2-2	ASSVAHANTGELF
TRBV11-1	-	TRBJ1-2	ASSQTEYYGYT
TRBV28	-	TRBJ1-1	AGRDPGHTEAF
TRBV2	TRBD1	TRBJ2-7	ASSRDRDYEQY
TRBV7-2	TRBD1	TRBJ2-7	ASSKGVTGNYEQY
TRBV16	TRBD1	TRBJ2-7	ASSQRTGFDGEQY
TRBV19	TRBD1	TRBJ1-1	ASSLGQLNTEAF
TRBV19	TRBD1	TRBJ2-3	ASSSQGSTDTQY
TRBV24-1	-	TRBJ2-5	ATSDNDRPQETQY
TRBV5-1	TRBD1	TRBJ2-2	ASSPGTGGPGELF
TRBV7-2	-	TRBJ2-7	ASSFLIYEQY
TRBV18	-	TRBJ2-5	ASSPALEVGETQY
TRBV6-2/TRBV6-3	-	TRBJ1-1	ASSQRTAWDTEAF
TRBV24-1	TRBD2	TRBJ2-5	ATSDYSGRLKETQY
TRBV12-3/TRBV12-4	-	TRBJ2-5	ASTRDMETQY
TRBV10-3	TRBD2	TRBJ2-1	AISVEPSGGEQF
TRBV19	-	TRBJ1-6	ASSREGGGVADSPLH
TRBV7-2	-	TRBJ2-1	ASSLGLALYNEQF
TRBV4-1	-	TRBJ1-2	ASSQANYGYT
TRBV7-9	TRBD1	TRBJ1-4	ASSAGTGKSEKLF
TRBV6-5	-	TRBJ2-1	ASRLTESSYNEQF